This T cell receptor beta chain came from a study of blood T cells in healthy people across ages. Primed by a sample-barcoded 5' primer and a J-beta primer mix, a second PCR proceeded for roughly 6 to 12 cycles. Each cDNA molecule was tagged by a template-switch adaptor with 12 random nucleotides. TCRdb redid the calling of the 5' RACE reads with MiXCR, one entry per CDR3 protein. The repertoire holds about 1.4 million distinct CDR3 sequences, with approximately 60% as singletons. General study points: Estimates of total diversity, which came from one million sequenced T cells, were considered to be underestimates.

Trimming left V 0 bases short and J 6 bases short, with 14 bases between. The CDR3 covers 15 residues. From germline, CDR1 is LGHNA and CDR2 YSLEER. Concerning this clonotype: Antigen: not known.

This chain uses TRBV4-3 with TRBJ1-2; D gene unclear. Specimen: blood. This clonotype was obtained from a man younger than 35 in good health. This chain's CDR3 is CASSQEYPSPDGYTF. DNA of the CDR3: TGCGCCAGCAGCCAAGAATACCCCAGTCCGGATGGCTACACCTTC.